The sequence of this T cell receptor beta chain was determined in a study of beta chain features in type 1 diabetes. Overall study results and limits: Compared with healthy donors, patients appeared to share more similar naive, central memory and regulatory TCRB repertoires.

Sorted populations were all over 98% pure. CDR1 is MGHRA and CDR2 is YSYEKL in the germline V gene. The CDR3 has 17 amino acids. V was cut by 4 bases and J by 3 bases, with 20 bases left in between. Of the isolated RNA, all was reverse transcribed, and so the sequenced material was expressed TCRB transcripts. The repertoire was sequenced with immunoSEQ multiplex PCR; TCRdb's copy has only in-frame clones and lacks some. The sample has 250,000 to 350,000 clones, 11% to 15% seen once; the top ten hold about 6.6%. Only a few counts were recorded for this clone. The antigen is not known. The gene calls are TRBV4-1 and TRBJ2-3; D is tentatively TRBD1 or TRBD2 (6 bases each). Source material: central memory CD4+ T cells from blood. The clonotype was recovered from a man aged 25-45 years in good health. CDR3 sequence: CASSRAGGGPETDTQYF. The DNA for the CDR3 is TGCGCCAGCAGCCGAGCGGGTGGGGGGCCTGAAACAGATACGCAGTATTTT.